Below, 22 T cell receptor beta chains from the same sample are listed, as sequenced in a study of control samples from healthy donors and cancer patients. Repertoires were generated with immunoSEQ multiplex PCR, while TCRdb's copy carries only in-frame clones and drops some. This table has some 150,000 clones, 93% appearing once. Sequencing was done on a sample of blood. The receptors derive from a woman in her fifties or sixties in good health.

The chain uses TRBV7-3 and TRBJ1-1; TRBD1 aligns across 11 bases. Germline V gene lookup returns CDR1 SGHTA and CDR2 FQGTGA. With V trimmed by 0 bases and J by 5 bases, 2 bases remained unmatched. The CDR3 loop spans 15 amino acids. CDR3 in amino acids: CASSLTGQGATEAFF. The CDR3 region has the DNA TGTGCCAGCAGCTTAACTGGACAGGGGGCTACTGAAGCTTTCTTT.

The V gene is TRBV4-1, the J gene TRBJ1-5; no clear D. Trimming pared 3 bases from V and 2 bases from J, leaving 14 bases between. Per the germline V gene, CDR1 is MGHRA and CDR2 is YSYEKL. The CDR3 contains 16 residues. CDR3 nucleotides: TGCGCCAGCAGCCATATCGGCGGGAAGGGCAATCAGCCCCAGCATTTT. It translates to CASSHIGGKGNQPQHF.

The CDR3 here is CASSRLAGGTLREIYNEQFF. DNA of the CDR3: TGCGCCAGCAGCCGTCTAGCGGGGGGGACTCTTAGAGAGATCTACAATGAGCAGTTCTTC. The rearrangement joins TRBV4-3 to TRBJ2-1; 12 bases fit TRBD2. In germline, CDR1 is LGHNA, CDR2 YSLEER. The CDR3 has 20 amino acids. J was trimmed by 3 bases and V by 4 bases; bases with no gene match: 16.

The J gene is TRBJ2-3, the V gene TRBV3-1 (or the pseudogene TRBV3-2); TRBD2 agrees at 10 bases. The trim removed 1 base at V and 8 bases at J, leaving 3 bases unmatched. CDR1 and CDR2 (germline): LGHDT, YNNKEL (reference sequence). The CDR3 consists of 14 residues. The CDR3 coding sequence is TGTGCCAGCAGCCAAGGCCCTAGCGGGGGTACGCAGTATTTT. It encodes CASSQGPSGGTQYF.

V gene TRBV9 combines with J gene TRBJ1-1; maybe TRBD1 (6 bases). V gave up 2 bases and J gave up 6 bases, with 14 bases separating them. This CDR3 is built from 14 residues. The germline V gene has CDR1 SGDLS and CDR2 YYNGEE. CDR3 loop: CASSVDRWAAEAFF. The DNA of the CDR3 is TGTGCCAGCAGCGTCGACAGGTGGGCGGCTGAAGCTTTCTTT.

The CDR3 DNA reads TGTGCCAGCACCAACCAAGAGACCCAGTACTTC. Translation gives CASTNQETQYF. The V and J genes are TRBV6-6 and TRBJ2-5; D is ambiguous. CDR1 and CDR2 from the germline V gene are MNHNY and SVGAGI (reference sequence). Trimming cost V 7 bases and J 0 bases, with 3 bases left between them. The CDR3 runs 11 residues.

The genes are TRBV2 and TRBJ2-3; D might be TRBD1 or TRBD2, each matching 5 bases. Germline assignment: CDR1 SNHLY and CDR2 FYNNEI. The CDR3 runs 15 residues. Between the trimmed V and J ends, which lost 7 bases and 5 bases, there was a span of 19 bases. The CDR3 sequence: CASNLGDLFGDTQYF. The DNA of the CDR3 is TGTGCCAGCAACCTGGGGGACCTATTCGGAGATACGCAGTATTTT. Full variable domain (rest looked up from reference TRBV2 and TRBJ2-3): EPEVTQTPSHQVTQMGQEVILRCVPISNHLYFYWYRQILGQKVEFLVSFYNNEISEKSEIFDDQFSVERPDGSNFTLKIRSTKLEDSAMYFCASNLGDLFGDTQYFGPGTRLTVL.

The rearrangement uses TRBV7-9 and TRBJ1-2; 7 positions agree with TRBD1. V lost 5 bases and J lost 2; bases outside the gene matches: 2. The germline V gene has CDR1 SEHNR and CDR2 FQNEAQ (reference sequence). The CDR3 sequence is 13 residues long. In DNA form, the CDR3 reads TGTGCCAGCAGCGCGGGACAGAACTATGGCTACACCTTC. This codes for CASSAGQNYGYTF.

This chain links TRBV18 with TRBJ1-4; D unresolved. Trimming shortened V by 5 bases and J by 0 bases, and 10 bases separated the two germline ends. Germline values: CDR1 KGHSH, CDR2 LQKENI. This CDR3 is built from 15 residues. The CDR3 loop is CASSSGEATNEKLFF. The CDR3 DNA is TGTGCCAGCTCATCGGGAGAGGCAACTAATGAAAAACTGTTTTTT. The variable domain in full, completed from reference TRBV18 and TRBJ1-4, reads NAGVMQNPRHLVRRRGQEARLRCSPMKGHSHVYWYRQLPEEGLKFMVYLQKENIIDESGMPKERFSAEFPKEGPSILRIQQVVRGDSAAYFCASSSGEATNEKLFFGSGTQLSVL.

The chain joins TRBV11-2 to TRBJ1-4; D gene uncertain. Germline CDR1 is SGHAT and CDR2 is FQNNGV. The CDR3 length is 15 residues. Trimming pared 1 base from V and 3 bases from J, leaving 9 bases between. The CDR3 loop reads CASSLGSVANEKLFF. The CDR3 DNA sequence: TGTGCCAGCAGCTTAGGCTCAGTAGCTAATGAAAAACTGTTTTTT.

This clone has only one observation. The chain combines TRBV6-1 with TRBJ2-7, with TRBD1 matching 8 bases. The junction had 6 bases not matched to a gene; V was cut back by 2 bases and J by 0 bases. The CDR3 runs 16 residues. Germline V gene lookup returns CDR1 MNHNS and CDR2 SASEGT. CDR3 loop: CASSEFPGGYSYEQYF. As DNA, the CDR3 is TGTGCCAGCAGTGAATTTCCAGGGGGCTACTCCTACGAGCAGTACTTC.

This clone was seen once. The rearrangement uses TRBV6-6 and TRBJ2-5; either TRBD1 or TRBD2 may supply D (5 bases each). Trimming took 6 bases from V and 4 from J, leaving 21 bases between them. CDR3 length equals 16 residues. Germline CDR1 reads MNHNY; CDR2 reads SVGAGI (reference sequence). The CDR3 sequence is CASSTGRRIGGETQYF. The CDR3 bases are TGTGCCAGCAGCACGGGGCGTCGGATAGGTGGAGAGACCCAGTACTTC.

The V call is TRBV5-4, the J call TRBJ1-6, with D perhaps matching TRBD1 (5 bases). CDR1 is SGHNT and CDR2 is YYREEE in the germline V gene (reference sequence). The CDR3 is made up of 16 amino acids. V was shortened by 4 bases and J by 5 bases, with 16 bases between the two germline ends. CDR3 coding DNA: TGTGCCAGCAGCCAAGACGGGACGGCTAATAATTCACCCCTCCACTTT. Its protein product is CASSQDGTANNSPLHF.

This chain connects TRBV5-1 to TRBJ2-1, with a tentative D call TRBD2 (6 bases). CDR1 and CDR2 from the germline V gene are SGHRS and YFSETQ. The CDR3 has 16 residues. Trimming shortened V by 0 bases and J by 3 bases, and 13 bases separated the two germline ends. CDR3 sequence: CASSLAGRGIYNEQFF. CDR3 DNA: TGCGCCAGCAGCTTGGCCGGGCGGGGTATCTACAATGAGCAGTTCTTC.

The gene calls are TRBV29-1 and TRBJ1-1; no clear D gene. The ends were cut back, 3 bases at V and 1 base at J, with 9 bases in the middle. CDR1 SQVTM and CDR2 ANQGSEA come from the germline V gene. The CDR3 is 13 residues long. CDR3 nucleotides: TGCAGCGTTGAGAGGACGGGGAACACTGAAGCTTTCTTT. Translation: CSVERTGNTEAFF.

The table lists this clone with a few counts. V gene TRBV25-1 combines with J gene TRBJ2-7; TRBD1 matches at 9 bases. The CDR3 has 17 residues. The V gene end was trimmed by 5 bases and the J gene end by 6 bases; junction bases not matched to a gene: 17. Looked up from germline, CDR1 is MGHDK and CDR2 is SYGVNS. CDR3 sequence reads: CASSPHPRDRAISEQYF. For the CDR3, the DNA is TGTGCCAGCAGTCCCCATCCCCGGGACAGGGCCATCTCCGAGCAGTACTTC.

There are a few counts of this clone. This chain links TRBV15 with TRBJ1-2, with D unresolved. The length of the CDR3 is 16 residues. The germline V gene has CDR1 LNHNV and CDR2 YYDKDF (reference sequence). Trimming stripped 0 bases from V and 4 bases from J, with 15 bases between. This chain's CDR3 is CATSREFMDRTYGYTF. The CDR3 region has the DNA TGTGCCACCAGCAGAGAGTTTATGGACCGCACCTATGGCTACACCTTC.

A remark on this clone: The same CDR3 can be traced to other DNA sequences in this sample. The chain carries TRBV5-1 and TRBJ2-5; 9 bases match TRBD1. The ends lost 0 bases at V and 4 bases at J; junction bases unmatched: 4. Germline V CDR1 and CDR2: SGHRS, YFSETQ. The CDR3 contains 15 residues. The CDR3 DNA is TGCGCCAGCAGCTTGGGGGACAGGGACGGAGAGACCCAGTACTTC. Protein: CASSLGDRDGETQYF.

The V gene is TRBV18, the J gene TRBJ2-1; D gene ambiguous. CDR3 length equals 12 residues. V dropped 2 bases and J dropped 7 bases, with 6 bases sitting between them. Germline CDR1 is KGHSH and CDR2 is LQKENI. The CDR3 sequence: CASSPTTNEQFF. In nucleotides, the CDR3 is TGTGCCAGCTCACCAACGACGAATGAGCAGTTCTTC.

V and J are TRBV11-3 and TRBJ1-1; no clear D gene. Between the trimmed V and J ends, which lost 1 base and 11 bases, there was a span of 14 bases. Germline CDR1 reads SGHNT; CDR2 reads YENEEA. This CDR3 region has 13 residues. The CDR3 bases are TGTGCCAGCAGCTTAGGAGTAGGAGCAGCTGCTTTCTTT. The encoded protein is CASSLGVGAAAFF.

The genes are TRBV5-4 and TRBJ2-3; 8 bases align to TRBD2. There are 18 residues in the CDR3. Germline CDR1 SGHNT, CDR2 YYREEE (reference sequence). The V and J ends lost 0 bases and 3 bases, in that order; junction bases with no gene match: 12. The DNA for the CDR3 is TGTGCCAGCAGCTTGGGGTCCCTCGGGGGGGCCATTACAGATACGCAGTATTTT. Amino acids: CASSLGSLGGAITDTQYF.

V gene TRBV7-9 combines with J gene TRBJ1-6, with a possible D match to TRBD1 (6 bases). There are 17 residues in the CDR3. The V end was cut by 11 bases, the J end by 0 bases, with 20 bases between. Per the germline V gene, CDR1 is SEHNR and CDR2 is FQNEAQ (reference sequence). This CDR3 reads CAWSGGAESSYNSPLHF. CDR3 bases: TGTGCCTGGAGCGGGGGGGCAGAAAGCTCCTATAATTCACCCCTCCACTTT.